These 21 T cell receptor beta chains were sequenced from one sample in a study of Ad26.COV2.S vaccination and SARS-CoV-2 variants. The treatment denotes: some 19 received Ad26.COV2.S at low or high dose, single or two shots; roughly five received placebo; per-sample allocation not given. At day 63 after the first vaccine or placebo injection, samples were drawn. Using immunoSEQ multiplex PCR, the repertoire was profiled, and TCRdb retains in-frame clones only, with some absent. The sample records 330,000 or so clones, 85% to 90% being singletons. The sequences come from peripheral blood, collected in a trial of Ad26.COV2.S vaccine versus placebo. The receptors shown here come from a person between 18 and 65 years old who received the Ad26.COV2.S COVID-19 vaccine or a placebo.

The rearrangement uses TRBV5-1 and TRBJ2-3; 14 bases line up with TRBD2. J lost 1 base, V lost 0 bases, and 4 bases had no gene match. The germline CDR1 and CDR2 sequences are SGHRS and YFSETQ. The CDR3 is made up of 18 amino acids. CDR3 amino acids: CASSLGLAGGQGTDTQYF. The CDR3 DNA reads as TGCGCCAGCAGCTTGGGACTAGCGGGAGGGCAAGGCACAGATACGCAGTATTTT. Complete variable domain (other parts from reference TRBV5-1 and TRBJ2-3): KAGVTQTPRYLIKTRGQQVTLSCSPISGHRSVSWYQQTPGQGLQFLFEYFSETQRNKGNFPGRFSGRQFSNSRSEMNVSTLELGDSALYLCASSLGLAGGQGTDTQYFGPGTRLTVL.

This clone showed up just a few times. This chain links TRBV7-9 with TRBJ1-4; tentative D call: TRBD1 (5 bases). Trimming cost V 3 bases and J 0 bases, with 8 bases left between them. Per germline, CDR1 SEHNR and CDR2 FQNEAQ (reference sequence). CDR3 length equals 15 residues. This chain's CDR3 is CASSFDSATNEKLFF. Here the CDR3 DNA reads TGTGCCAGCAGCTTTGACAGTGCAACTAATGAAAAACTGTTTTTT.

The CDR3 nucleotides read TGTGCCAGCAGCGTAGGGGCGACAGGACCCACTGAAGCTTTCTTT. This gives the protein CASSVGATGPTEAFF. This chain connects TRBV9 to TRBJ1-1; D perhaps matches TRBD1 (6 bases). The ends were cut back, 0 bases at V and 4 bases at J, with 13 bases in the middle. The CDR3 runs 15 residues. Germline-derived CDR1 and CDR2 are SGDLS and YYNGEE.

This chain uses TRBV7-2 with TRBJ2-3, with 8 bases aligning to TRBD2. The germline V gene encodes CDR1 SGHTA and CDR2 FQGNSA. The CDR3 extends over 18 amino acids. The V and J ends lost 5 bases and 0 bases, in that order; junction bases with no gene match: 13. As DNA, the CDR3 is TGTGCCAGCAGCCAGAAATGGGCTGCGGGGGGTAGCACAGATACGCAGTATTTT. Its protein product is CASSQKWAAGGSTDTQYF.

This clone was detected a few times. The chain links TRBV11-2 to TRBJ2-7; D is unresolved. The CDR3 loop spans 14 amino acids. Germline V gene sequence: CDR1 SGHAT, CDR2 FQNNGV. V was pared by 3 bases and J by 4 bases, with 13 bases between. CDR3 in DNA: TGTGCCAGCAGCTTGGGTCCTGCTATTTACGAGCAGTACTTC. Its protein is CASSLGPAIYEQYF.

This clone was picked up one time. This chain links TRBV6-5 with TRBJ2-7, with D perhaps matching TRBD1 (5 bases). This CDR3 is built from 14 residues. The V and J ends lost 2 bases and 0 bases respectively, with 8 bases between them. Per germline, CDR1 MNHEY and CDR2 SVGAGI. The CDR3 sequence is CASSYDRASYEQYF. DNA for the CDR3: TGTGCCAGCAGTTACGACAGAGCCTCCTACGAGCAGTACTTC.

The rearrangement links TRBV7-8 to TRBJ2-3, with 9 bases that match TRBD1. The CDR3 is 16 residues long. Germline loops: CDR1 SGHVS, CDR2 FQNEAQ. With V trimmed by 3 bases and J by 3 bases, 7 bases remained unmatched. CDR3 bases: TGTGCCAGCAGCTTGGGGGGACAGGGTGGAACAGATACGCAGTATTTT. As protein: CASSLGGQGGTDTQYF. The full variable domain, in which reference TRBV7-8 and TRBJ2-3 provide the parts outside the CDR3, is GAGVSQSPRYKVAKRGQDVALRCDPISGHVSLFWYQQALGQGPEFLTYFQNEAQLDKSGLPSDRFFAERPEGSVSTLKIQRTQQEDSAVYLCASSLGGQGGTDTQYFGPGTRLTVL.

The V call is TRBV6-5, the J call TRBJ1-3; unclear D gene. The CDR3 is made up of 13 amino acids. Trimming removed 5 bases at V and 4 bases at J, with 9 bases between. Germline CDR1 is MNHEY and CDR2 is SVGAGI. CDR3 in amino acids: CASSPDMGNTIYF. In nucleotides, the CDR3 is TGTGCCAGCAGTCCAGACATGGGAAACACCATATATTTT.

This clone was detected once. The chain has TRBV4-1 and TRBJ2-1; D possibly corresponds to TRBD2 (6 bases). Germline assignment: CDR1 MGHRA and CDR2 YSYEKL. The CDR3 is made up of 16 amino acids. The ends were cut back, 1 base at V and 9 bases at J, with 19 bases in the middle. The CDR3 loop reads CASSQVPQEGLGEQFF. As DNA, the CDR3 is TGCGCCAGCAGCCAAGTTCCCCAGGAGGGCCTCGGTGAGCAGTTCTTC.

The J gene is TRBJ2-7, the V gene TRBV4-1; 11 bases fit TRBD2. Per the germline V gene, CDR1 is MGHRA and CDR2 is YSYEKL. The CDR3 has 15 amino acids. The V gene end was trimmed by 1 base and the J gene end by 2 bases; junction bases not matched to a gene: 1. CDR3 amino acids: CASSQVAGGAYEQYF. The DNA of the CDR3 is TGCGCCAGCAGCCAAGTAGCGGGGGGGGCCTACGAGCAGTACTTC.

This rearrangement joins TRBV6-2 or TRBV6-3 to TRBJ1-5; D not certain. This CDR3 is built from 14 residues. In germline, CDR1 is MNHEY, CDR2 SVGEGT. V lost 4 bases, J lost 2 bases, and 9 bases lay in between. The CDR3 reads CASSWGRGNQPQHF. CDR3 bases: TGTGCCAGCAGTTGGGGAAGGGGCAATCAGCCCCAGCATTTT.

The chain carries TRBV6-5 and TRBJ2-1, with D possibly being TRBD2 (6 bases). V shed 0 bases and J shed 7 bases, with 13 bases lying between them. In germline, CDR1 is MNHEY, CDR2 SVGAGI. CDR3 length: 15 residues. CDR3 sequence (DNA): TGTGCCAGCAGTTACTCCGGGACTGGCATGAATGAGCAGTTCTTC. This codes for CASSYSGTGMNEQFF.

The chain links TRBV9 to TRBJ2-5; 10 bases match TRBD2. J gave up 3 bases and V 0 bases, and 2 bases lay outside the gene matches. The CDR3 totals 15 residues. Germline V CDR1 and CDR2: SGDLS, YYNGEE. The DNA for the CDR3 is TGTGCCAGCAGCGTAGGGACTAGCGGAAAAGAGACCCAGTACTTC. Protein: CASSVGTSGKETQYF. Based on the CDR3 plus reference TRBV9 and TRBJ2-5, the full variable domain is DSGVTQTPKHLITATGQRVTLRCSPRSGDLSVYWYQQSLDQGLQFLIQYYNGEERAKGNILERFSAQQFPDLHSELNLSSLELGDSALYFCASSVGTSGKETQYFGPGTRLLVL.

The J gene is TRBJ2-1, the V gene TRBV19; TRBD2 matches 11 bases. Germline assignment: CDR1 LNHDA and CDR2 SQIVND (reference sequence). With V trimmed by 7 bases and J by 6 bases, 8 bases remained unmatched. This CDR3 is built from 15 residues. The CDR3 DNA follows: TGTGCCAGTAAACACGGGACTAGCGGACGCAATGAGCAGTTCTTC. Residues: CASKHGTSGRNEQFF.

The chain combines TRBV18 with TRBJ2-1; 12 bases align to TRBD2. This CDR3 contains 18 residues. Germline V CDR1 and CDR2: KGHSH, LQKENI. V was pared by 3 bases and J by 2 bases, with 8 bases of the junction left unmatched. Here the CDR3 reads CASSPPVTSGSPYNEQFF. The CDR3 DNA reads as TGTGCCAGCTCACCCCCGGTGACTAGCGGGAGCCCCTACAATGAGCAGTTCTTC.

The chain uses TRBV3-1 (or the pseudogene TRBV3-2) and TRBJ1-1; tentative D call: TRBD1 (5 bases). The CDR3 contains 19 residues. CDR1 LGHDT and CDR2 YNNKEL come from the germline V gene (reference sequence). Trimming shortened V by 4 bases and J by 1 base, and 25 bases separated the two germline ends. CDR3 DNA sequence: TGTGCCAGCAGCCCGTCTTGGGGCCTCTATAACGGCGGGAACACTGAAGCTTTCTTT. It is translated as CASSPSWGLYNGGNTEAFF.

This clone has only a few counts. The CDR3 bases are TGTGCCAGCAGCGCGGGGGGCCCGGGCACCGGGGAGCTGTTTTTT. Translated: CASSAGGPGTGELFF. The chain recombines TRBV9 with TRBJ2-2; TRBD2 is a possible D gene (7 bases). Germline V lookup: CDR1 SGDLS, CDR2 YYNGEE. The CDR3 is made up of 15 amino acids. Trimming took 3 bases from V and 4 from J, leaving 13 bases between them.

CDR3 DNA sequence: TGTGCCAGCAGCCAACCCCCGACAGTGCTGGATGAAAAACTGTTTTTT. Translation: CASSQPPTVLDEKLFF. The chain couples TRBV7-9 to TRBJ1-4; D possibly corresponds to TRBD1 (5 bases). There are 16 residues in the CDR3. V lost 5 bases to trimming and J lost 6 bases, with 19 bases between them. Looked up from germline, CDR1 is SEHNR and CDR2 is FQNEAQ (reference sequence).

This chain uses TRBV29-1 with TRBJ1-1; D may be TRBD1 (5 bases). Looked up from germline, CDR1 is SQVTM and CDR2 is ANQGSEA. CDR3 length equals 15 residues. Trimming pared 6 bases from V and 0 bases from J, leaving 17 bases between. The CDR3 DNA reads TGCAGCGTCCAAAGGGACCTCCCGATGAACACTGAAGCTTTCTTT. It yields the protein CSVQRDLPMNTEAFF.

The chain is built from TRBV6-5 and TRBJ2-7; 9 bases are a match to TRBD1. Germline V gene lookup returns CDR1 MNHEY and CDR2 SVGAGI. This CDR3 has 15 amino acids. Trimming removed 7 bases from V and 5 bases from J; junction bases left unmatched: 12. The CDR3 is CASNQPGQGLNEQYF. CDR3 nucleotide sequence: TGTGCCAGCAATCAACCGGGACAGGGTTTGAACGAGCAGTACTTC.

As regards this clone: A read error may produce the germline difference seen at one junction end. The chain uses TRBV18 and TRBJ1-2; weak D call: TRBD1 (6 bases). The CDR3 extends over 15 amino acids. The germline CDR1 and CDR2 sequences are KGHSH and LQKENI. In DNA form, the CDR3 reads TGTGCCAGCTCATCACCGGGACAAGAAGTCTATGGCTACACCTTC. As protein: CASSSPGQEVYGYTF.